The rows below give T cell receptor beta chains drawn from one sample of a study of cytomegalovirus exposure and HLA in healthy donors. Only in-frame clones appear in the TCRdb table, and some are missing; sequencing was by immunoSEQ multiplex PCR. The sample includes some 140,000 clones, 70% to 80% of them seen just once. Sequenced input: PBMCs. These receptors originate from a man aged 35-49 years in good health and CMV-seropositive. CDR3s include the opening cysteine and the closing phenylalanine or tryptophan. Fields, in order: CDR3 length, D gene, J gene, V gene, clone size, CDR3 protein, CDR3 DNA. A D gene is named only where the DNA matches it firmly. Clone size is not always given. Where it is, it says once, few, many or a class for expanded clones.

13	NA	TRBJ2-3	TRBV10-3	NA	CAISGSGTDTQYF	TGTGCCATCAGTGGAAGCGGCACAGATACGCAGTATTTT
12	TRBD1	TRBJ1-1	TRBV19	NA	CASSDRETEAFF	TGTGCCAGTAGTGACAGGGAAACTGAAGCTTTCTTT
16	TRBD2	TRBJ2-1	TRBV27	NA	CASKGTSGNYYNEQFF	TGTGCCAGCAAAGGGACTAGCGGGAACTACTACAATGAGCAGTTCTTC
15	NA	TRBJ1-5	TRBV21-1	NA	CASIPRGNCNQPQHF	TGTGCCAGCATCCCAAGGGGGAATTGCAATCAGCCCCAGCATTTT
14	NA	TRBJ1-1	TRBV7-9	NA	CASSRARENTEAFF	TGTGCCAGCAGCCGGGCCAGGGAGAACACTGAAGCTTTCTTT
13	NA	TRBJ2-1	TRBV10-1	NA	CASSLTGTSSPFF	TGCGCCAGCAGTTTGACCGGGACTTCGTCCCCGTTCTTC
13	NA	TRBJ2-5	TRBV11-3	NA	CASSFSGQETQYF	TGTGCCAGCAGCTTTAGCGGCCAAGAGACCCAGTACTTC
15	NA	TRBJ2-2	TRBV6-6	NA	CASSQTGTNTGELFF	TGTGCCAGCAGTCAAACCGGGACTAACACCGGGGAGCTGTTTTTT
12	NA	TRBJ2-2	TRBV7-9	NA	CASSLLTGELFF	TGTGCCAGCAGCTTACTGACCGGGGAGCTGTTTTTT
14	TRBD1	TRBJ1-1	TRBV6-6	NA	CASSWTGLNTEAFF	TGTGCCAGCAGTTGGACAGGATTGAACACTGAAGCTTTCTTT
13	NA	TRBJ1-3	TRBV29-1	NA	CSVGREGGNTIYF	TGCAGCGTTGGAAGGGAGGGAGGAAACACCATATATTTT
13	TRBD1	TRBJ2-5	TRBV6-6	few	CACNRGIGETQYF	TGTGCCTGCAACAGGGGGATAGGGGAGACCCAGTACTTC
12	TRBD2	TRBJ2-3	TRBV5-6	NA	CASSQGSGRGYF	TGTGCCAGCAGCCAAGGTAGCGGGAGAGGGTATTTT
15	TRBD2	TRBJ2-1	TRBV4-2	NA	CASRRLAGEYNEQFF	TGTGCCAGCAGACGACTAGCGGGAGAGTACAATGAGCAGTTCTTC
15	TRBD2	TRBJ2-7	TRBV6-5	NA	CASSSSGGLKREQYF	TGTGCCAGCAGTTCCTCGGGGGGTCTAAAACGCGAGCAGTACTTC
17	NA	TRBJ1-3	TRBV2	few	CASRPTWGQDSGNTIYF	TGTGCCAGCAGGCCCACCTGGGGGCAAGACTCTGGAAACACCATATATTTT
14	NA	TRBJ1-1	TRBV19	NA	CASRLDGSLTEAFF	TGTGCCAGTAGGTTGGACGGGAGTCTCACTGAAGCTTTCTTT
15	NA	TRBJ2-4	TRBV28	once	CASSLSGLAKNIQYF	TGTGCCAGCAGCTTATCAGGGCTCGCCAAAAACATTCAGTACTTC
14	NA	TRBJ1-3	TRBV5-1	NA	CASSLGQTGNTIYF	TGCGCCAGCAGCTTGGGACAGACTGGAAACACCATATATTTT
16	NA	TRBJ2-3	TRBV7-2	NA	CASSSPGLERGHTQYF	TGTGCCAGCAGCTCACCGGGACTCGAGAGGGGTCATACGCAGTATTTT
14	TRBD2	TRBJ2-1	TRBV27	few	CASTPAGVYNEQFF	TGTGCCAGCACCCCAGCGGGAGTCTACAATGAGCAGTTCTTC
14	NA	TRBJ1-1	TRBV29-1	NA	CSVEDRFMNTEAFF	TGCAGCGTTGAAGACAGGTTCATGAACACTGAAGCTTTCTTT
14	NA	TRBJ1-5	TRBV7-9	NA	CASSLVEGNQPQHF	TGTGCCAGCAGCTTAGTCGAGGGTAACCAGCCCCAGCATTTT
16	NA	TRBJ2-3	TRBV1	NA	CTSSQGSSGRVDTQYF	TGCACCAGCAGCCAAGGTTCCAGCGGGAGGGTAGATACGCAGTATTTT
12	TRBD1	TRBJ2-7	TRBV6-1	NA	CASSSQGYEQYF	TGTGCCAGCAGTTCACAGGGGTACGAGCAGTACTTC
14	NA	TRBJ1-6	TRBV11-3	NA	CASSPKGPDSPLHF	TGTGCCAGCAGCCCAAAGGGGCCCGATTCGCCCCTCCACTTT
14	NA	TRBJ2-5	TRBV27	NA	CASSNLRGGETQYF	TGTGCCAGCTCCAATCTCAGGGGCGGGGAGACCCAGTACTTC
14	TRBD2	TRBJ2-5	TRBV19	NA	CASKSGRDQETQYF	TGTGCCAGTAAGAGCGGGAGGGACCAAGAGACCCAGTACTTC
15	TRBD1	TRBJ2-1	TRBV5-1	NA	CASSITGGPYNEQFF	TGCGCCAGCAGCATAACAGGGGGTCCCTACAATGAGCAGTTCTTC
19	NA	TRBJ2-1	TRBV4-1	NA	CASNPSAGSSFVSYNEQFF	TGCGCCAGCAACCCGTCTGCGGGATCTAGCTTCGTCTCTTACAATGAGCAGTTCTTC
16	TRBD2	TRBJ2-2	TRBV5-4	NA	CASSPSSGRRVGELFF	TGTGCCAGCAGCCCCTCTAGCGGGAGAAGGGTCGGGGAGCTGTTTTTT
13	NA	TRBJ2-3	TRBV27	NA	CASSFQLADTQYF	TGTGCCAGCAGTTTTCAGTTGGCAGATACGCAGTATTTT
15	TRBD1	TRBJ1-5	TRBV2	few	CASSVTGGGNQPQHF	TGTGCCAGCAGTGTGACAGGGGGAGGCAATCAGCCCCAGCATTTT
15	NA	TRBJ2-3	TRBV4-1	NA	CASSHEGVGTDTQYF	TGCGCCAGCAGCCATGAGGGAGTAGGCACAGATACGCAGTATTTT
17	NA	TRBJ2-3	TRBV13	few	CASSPRGDLRSTDTQYF	TGTGCCAGCAGCCCCAGAGGGGACTTGCGAAGCACAGATACGCAGTATTTT
18	TRBD2	TRBJ2-1	TRBV18	NA	CASSPRTSGLVEGNEQFF	TGTGCCAGCTCACCTAGGACTAGCGGCCTCGTCGAGGGCAATGAGCAGTTCTTC
12	NA	TRBJ2-5	TRBV7-9	NA	CSSSSPLETQYF	TGTTCCAGCAGCTCTCCTTTGGAGACCCAGTACTTC
14	NA	TRBJ1-3	TRBV7-9	NA	CASSQLSNGNTIYF	TGTGCCAGCAGCCAACTATCAAATGGAAACACCATATATTTT
14	TRBD1	TRBJ1-2	TRBV5-6	NA	CASSQLTGAYGYTF	TGTGCCAGCAGCCAACTGACAGGGGCCTATGGCTACACCTTC
14	TRBD1	TRBJ2-7	TRBV13	few	CASSSGQGLYEQYF	TGTGCCAGCAGCTCGGGACAGGGGCTCTACGAGCAGTACTTC
14	TRBD1	TRBJ1-1	TRBV7-9	NA	CASSFRDRAIEAFF	TGTGCCAGCAGCTTCCGGGACAGGGCCATTGAAGCTTTCTTT
13	TRBD1	TRBJ2-7	TRBV4-1	NA	CASSPDRGREQYF	TGCGCCAGCAGCCCCGACAGGGGGCGCGAGCAGTACTTC
14	TRBD1	TRBJ2-3	TRBV10-3	once	CATQDRGGTDTQYF	TGTGCCACCCAAGACAGGGGGGGCACAGATACGCAGTATTTT
11	NA	TRBJ2-7	TRBV10-2	once	CASSVIYEQYF	TGCGCCAGCAGTGTTATCTACGAGCAGTACTTC
17	TRBD2	TRBJ2-7	TRBV7-9	few	CASSNVLAGESSYEQYF	TGTGCCAGCAGCAACGTACTAGCGGGGGAGAGCTCCTACGAGCAGTACTTC
13	NA	TRBJ1-1	TRBV2	NA	CASSAGGGRTSFF	TGTGCCAGCAGTGCGGGGGGTGGTAGGACGTCTTTCTTT
13	NA	TRBJ2-2	TRBV4-1	NA	CASSQDWSRELFF	TGCGCCAGCAGCCAAGATTGGAGCAGGGAGCTGTTTTTT
15	NA	TRBJ2-3	TRBV5-4	NA	CASSSQSGSTDTQYF	TGTGCCAGCAGCAGTCAAAGCGGGAGCACAGATACGCAGTATTTT
14	TRBD1	TRBJ1-4	TRBV18	NA	CASSPSQGNEKLFF	TGTGCCAGCTCACCTTCACAGGGGAACGAAAAACTGTTTTTT
16	TRBD1	TRBJ1-1	TRBV5-4	NA	CASSLPGQGRRTEAFF	TGTGCCAGCAGCCTACCGGGACAGGGGCGGAGGACTGAAGCTTTCTTT